The table lists the clone carrying this T cell receptor beta chain with a few counts. The antigen remains undetermined. The data were taken from a study of tumor-infiltrating lymphocytes in localized non-small cell lung cancer. As for the study in general: Patients included smokers and never-smokers with various histologies, some sampled after neoadjuvant chemotherapy. Each patient gave resected tumor and non-adjacent uninvolved lung tissue.

The CDR3 contains 13 residues. From germline, CDR1 is MDHEN and CDR2 SYDVKM. Between the trimmed V and J ends, which lost 10 bases and 4 bases, there was a span of 15 bases. Data came from immunoSEQ multiplex PCR; TCRdb stores just in-frame clones and leaves some out. The sample gives 9,500 to 13,000 clones, approximately 76% of which show up once; 19% is in the top ten. Study observations and caveats: No T-cell fraction difference was seen between IM1 and IM2 tumors. Different pieces of the same tissue went to different assays, confounding technical variation with intratumor heterogeneity.

The origin of this receptor is a human donor with non-small cell lung cancer. This rearrangement joins TRBV28 to TRBJ2-3; TRBD2 is a possible D gene (7 bases). Input material: uninvolved lung tissue not adjacent to the tumor. The CDR3 here is CATTGGQADTQYF. The CDR3 DNA reads as TGTGCCACCACGGGGGGCCAGGCAGATACGCAGTATTTT.